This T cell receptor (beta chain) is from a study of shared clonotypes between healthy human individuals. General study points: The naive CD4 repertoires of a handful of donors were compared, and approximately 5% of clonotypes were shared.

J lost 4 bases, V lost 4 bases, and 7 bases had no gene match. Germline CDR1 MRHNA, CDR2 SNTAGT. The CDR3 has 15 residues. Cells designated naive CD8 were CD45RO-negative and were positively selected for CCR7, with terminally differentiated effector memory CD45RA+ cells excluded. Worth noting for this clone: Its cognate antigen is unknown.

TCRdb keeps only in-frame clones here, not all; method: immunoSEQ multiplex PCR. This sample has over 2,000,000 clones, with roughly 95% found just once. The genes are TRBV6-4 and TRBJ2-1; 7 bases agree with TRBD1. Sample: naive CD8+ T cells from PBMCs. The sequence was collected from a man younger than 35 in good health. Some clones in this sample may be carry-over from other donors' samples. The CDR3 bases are TGTGCCAGCAGTGTCCGGGACAGAAGATACAATGAGCAGTTCTTC. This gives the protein CASSVRDRRYNEQFF.